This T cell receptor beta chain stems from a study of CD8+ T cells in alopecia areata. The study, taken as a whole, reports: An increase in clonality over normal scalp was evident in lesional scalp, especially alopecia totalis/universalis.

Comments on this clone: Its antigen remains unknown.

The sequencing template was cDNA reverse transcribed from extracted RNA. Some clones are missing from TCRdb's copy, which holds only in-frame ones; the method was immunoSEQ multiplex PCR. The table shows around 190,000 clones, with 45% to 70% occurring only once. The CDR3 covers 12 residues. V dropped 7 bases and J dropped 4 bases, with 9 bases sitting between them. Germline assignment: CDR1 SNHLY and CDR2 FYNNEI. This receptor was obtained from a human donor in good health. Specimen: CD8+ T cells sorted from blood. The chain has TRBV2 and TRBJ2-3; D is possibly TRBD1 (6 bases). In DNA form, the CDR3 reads TGTGCCAGCATGGGGGCCTCAGATACGCAGTATTTT. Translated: CASMGASDTQYF.